A selection of T cell receptor beta chains follows, all from one sample in a study of cytomegalovirus exposure and HLA in healthy donors. Profiled with immunoSEQ multiplex PCR; TCRdb holds only in-frame clones, not every one. This repertoire shows more than 45,000 clones, over 90% found once; its top ten account for around 2.3%. The sequencing sample was made of PBMCs. The origin of the receptors is a man aged 18 to 29 in good health and CMV-seronegative. CDR3s include the opening cysteine and the closing phenylalanine or tryptophan. A D gene is named only where the DNA matches it firmly.

CDR3 DNA: TGTGCCAGCAGCCCGGTTGGACAGGGGAATGAGCAGTTCTTC; CDR3 protein: CASSPVGQGNEQFF; D gene: TRBD1; J gene: TRBJ2-1; V gene: TRBV5-4
CDR3 DNA: TGTGCCAGCAGTTTGGGACTAGCGGGAGGGGAGCAGTTCTTC; CDR3 protein: CASSLGLAGGEQFF; D gene: TRBD2; J gene: TRBJ2-1; V gene: TRBV6-5
CDR3 DNA: TGCGCCAGCTCCCTTTCCGGGACAGGGAAGGCTGGAAACACCATATATTTT; CDR3 protein: CASSLSGTGKAGNTIYF; D gene: TRBD1; J gene: TRBJ1-3; V gene: TRBV5-1
CDR3 DNA: TGTGCCAGTAGTTCTTACAGGGGGCGGAACACTGAAGCTTTCTTT; CDR3 protein: CASSSYRGRNTEAFF; D gene: TRBD1; J gene: TRBJ1-1; V gene: TRBV19
CDR3 DNA: TGTGCCATCAGTGAGAGAGGGATGAACACTGAAGCTTTCTTT; CDR3 protein: CAISERGMNTEAFF; D gene: .; J gene: TRBJ1-1; V gene: TRBV10-3
CDR3 DNA: TGTGCCTGGAGTGCGCAGGGCGATACGCAGTATTTT; CDR3 protein: CAWSAQGDTQYF; D gene: .; J gene: TRBJ2-3; V gene: TRBV30
CDR3 DNA: TGCAGCGGATCCGGGACTAGCGTTGAGCAGTTCTTC; CDR3 protein: CSGSGTSVEQFF; D gene: TRBD2; J gene: TRBJ2-1; V gene: TRBV29-1
CDR3 DNA: TGTGCCAGCAGCGTAAGCACAGATACGCAGTATTTT; CDR3 protein: CASSVSTDTQYF; D gene: .; J gene: TRBJ2-3; V gene: TRBV27
CDR3 DNA: TGTGCCAGCAGCTTAGTGCTAGCGAGCCAAGAGACCCAGTACTTC; CDR3 protein: CASSLVLASQETQYF; D gene: .; J gene: TRBJ2-5; V gene: TRBV7-6
CDR3 DNA: TGTGCCAGCAGCTCCGGACAGAACACTGAAGCTTTCTTT; CDR3 protein: CASSSGQNTEAFF; D gene: .; J gene: TRBJ1-1; V gene: TRBV7-3
CDR3 DNA: TGTGCCAGTAGTATGGGGACAGGGCAAGAGACCCAGTACTTC; CDR3 protein: CASSMGTGQETQYF; D gene: TRBD1; J gene: TRBJ2-5; V gene: TRBV19
CDR3 DNA: TGTGTATATTCCGGACTGTCTAGCACAGATACGCAGTATTTT; CDR3 protein: CVYSGLSSTDTQYF; D gene: .; J gene: TRBJ2-3; V gene: TRBV30
CDR3 DNA: TGTGCCAGCAGTGTCTTGGACAGGGTTGTGACTACTGAAGCTTTCTTT; CDR3 protein: CASSVLDRVVTTEAFF; D gene: TRBD1; J gene: TRBJ1-1; V gene: TRBV2
CDR3 DNA: TGTGCCAGCAGCTTAAGACAGGGGGCAGACTATGGCTACACCTTC; CDR3 protein: CASSLRQGADYGYTF; D gene: TRBD1; J gene: TRBJ1-2; V gene: TRBV5-6
CDR3 DNA: TGTGCCAGTAGTCCTGGGACTAGCGGGAGGGGATCAGATACGCAGTATTTT; CDR3 protein: CASSPGTSGRGSDTQYF; D gene: TRBD2; J gene: TRBJ2-3; V gene: TRBV19
CDR3 DNA: TGTGCCAGCAGCTTGACTAGCGGGACGTCTGGGGAGCAGTACTTC; CDR3 protein: CASSLTSGTSGEQYF; D gene: TRBD2; J gene: TRBJ2-7; V gene: TRBV7-2
CDR3 DNA: TGTGCCAGCAGCCGATCCTGGGACAGCAACTACAATGAGCAGTTCTTC; CDR3 protein: CASSRSWDSNYNEQFF; D gene: TRBD1; J gene: TRBJ2-1; V gene: TRBV7-2
CDR3 DNA: TGTGCCAGCAGCCCCACTTATCTTCGGGAAGAGACCCAGTACTTC; CDR3 protein: CASSPTYLREETQYF; D gene: .; J gene: TRBJ2-5; V gene: TRBV7-2